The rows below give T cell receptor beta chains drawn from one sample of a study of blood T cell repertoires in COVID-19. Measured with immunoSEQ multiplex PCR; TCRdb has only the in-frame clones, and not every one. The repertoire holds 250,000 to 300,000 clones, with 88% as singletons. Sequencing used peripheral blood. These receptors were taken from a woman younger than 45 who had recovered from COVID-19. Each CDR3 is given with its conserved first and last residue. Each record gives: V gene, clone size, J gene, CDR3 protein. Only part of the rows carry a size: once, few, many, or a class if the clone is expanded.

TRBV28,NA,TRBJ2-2,CASRVPGNTGELFF
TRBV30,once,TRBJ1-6,CAWSSPGGPNSPLHF
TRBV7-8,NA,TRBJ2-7,CASSLTGTSGGPSSYEQYF
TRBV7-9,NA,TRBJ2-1,CASSDRAMHDEQFF
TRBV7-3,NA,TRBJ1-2,CASSSGQGYGYTF
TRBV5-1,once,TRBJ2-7,CASSLGGGSYEQYF
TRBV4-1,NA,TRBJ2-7,CASSPPAGGYEQYF
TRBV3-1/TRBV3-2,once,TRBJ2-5,CASSRGTSGGTETQYF
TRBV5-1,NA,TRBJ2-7,CASSAGQGGSSYEQYF
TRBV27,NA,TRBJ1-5,CASSLGRGQPQHF
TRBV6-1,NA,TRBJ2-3,CASSERQGRASTDTQYF
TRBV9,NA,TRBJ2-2,CASSDTSGPHPNTGELFF
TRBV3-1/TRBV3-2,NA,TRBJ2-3,CASSLRLAGGIDTQYF
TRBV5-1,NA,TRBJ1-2,CASSGTGSTRDGYTF
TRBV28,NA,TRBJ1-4,CASSLIITNEKLFF
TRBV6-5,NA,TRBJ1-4,CASNTGASPLFF
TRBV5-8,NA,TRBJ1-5,CASSLERQGNQPQHF
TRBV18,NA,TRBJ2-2,CASSPPTTTNTGELFF
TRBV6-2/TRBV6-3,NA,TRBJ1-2,CASSSSQLTGWYGYTF
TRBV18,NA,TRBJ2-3,CASSPVAGGPITDTQYF
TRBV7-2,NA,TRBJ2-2,CASSRGLAGDLTGELFF
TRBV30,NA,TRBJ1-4,CAWSPTSTNEKLFF
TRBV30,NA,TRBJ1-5,CAWSEGDYQPQHF
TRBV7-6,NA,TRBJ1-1,CASSLWGPTEAFF
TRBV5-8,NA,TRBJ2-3,CASSSQGDTQYF
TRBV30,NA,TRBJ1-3,CAWTIDRPSSGNTIYF
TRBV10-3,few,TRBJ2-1,CAISEILASYNEQFF
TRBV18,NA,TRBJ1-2,CASSPSRGLINYGYTF
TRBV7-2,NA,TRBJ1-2,CASSSSGRYDLTF
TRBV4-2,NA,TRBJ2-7,CASSQVGTPASEQYF
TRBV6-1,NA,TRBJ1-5,CASSEAAGQGERQPQHF
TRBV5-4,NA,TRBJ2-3,CASSLDGAGHGQDTQYF
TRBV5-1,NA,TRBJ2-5,CASSSGQGAETQYF
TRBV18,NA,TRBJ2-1,CASSPGTSGGAGEQFF
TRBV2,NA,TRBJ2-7,CASSEPDRYPYEQYF
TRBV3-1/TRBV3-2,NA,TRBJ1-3,CASSQAPGGNGNTIYF
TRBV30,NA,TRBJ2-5,CAWSPGNQETQYF
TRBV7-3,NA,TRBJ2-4,CASSLKCGKREGENIQYF
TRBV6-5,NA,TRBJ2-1,CASRPTGGGYNEQFF
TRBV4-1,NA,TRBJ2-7,CASSPIGSYEQYF
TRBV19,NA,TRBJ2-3,CASSRSPPQDTQYF